This record covers a single T cell receptor (beta chain). The V end lost 0 bases, the J end lost 2 bases, and 11 bases lay between the germline ends. This CDR3 has 15 amino acids. Germline-derived CDR1 and CDR2 are DFQATT and SNEGSKA (reference sequence). These data come from a study of T-cell memory formation after mild COVID-19. MiXCR was run by TCRdb on the 5' RACE reads, yielding one entry per CDR3 protein. The sample has about 440,000 distinct CDR3 sequences, around 20% seen once; the top ten hold roughly 8%. The sequencing input was PBMCs or a T cell subset sorted from them (not recorded which). The sequence came from an adult woman who had mild COVID-19 (a few samples of this study predate the infection). Cell type and time point are not known. V is TRBV20-1 and J is TRBJ1-5; no reliable D call. The CDR3 region has the DNA TGCAGTGCTAGAGAGTGGCCCGGAGGCAATCAGCCCCAGCATTTT. Translated, it gives CSAREWPGGNQPQHF.